This T cell receptor beta chain derives from a study of somatic mutations in cytotoxic T cells in rheumatoid arthritis (dated by TCRdb to 2016 to 2017). Regarding the research as a whole: Some T-cell populations stained with V beta antibodies were sorted by flow on a FACSAria II or Sony SH800 to nearly 100% purity, with sorted V beta1+ cells additionally subjected to TCRB sequencing. Whether expanded CD8+ T-cell clones in untreated, newly diagnosed rheumatoid arthritis carry somatic mutations was the study question, and clonality was characterized with TCRB deep sequencing. The median ages of the patient and control groups were essentially identical. TCRB deep sequencing covered 65 patients with rheumatoid arthritis along with approximately 20 healthy controls.

Genomic DNA underwent TCRB CDR3 sequencing using the immunoSEQ assay. On the authors' methods: The analyses included only productive TCRB rearrangements. Clonality was expressed as a Shannon entropy-based productive clonality index, with each clone defined by a unique TCRB CDR3 sequence. To calculate repertoire overlap between two samples, the template counts of each clone were considered relative to each sample's total templates. Flow cytometry-measured V-gene usage correlated with V-gene usage from TCRB sequencing, with a Spearman r of 0.61. This is the immuneACCESS table as TCRdb keeps it, with only in-frame sequences that have V and J called. A part of the clones is gone; compared with another copy, unresolved V genes explain less than half, and the rest is unexplained. The V and J calls and the clone size are those of that table, but D and trimming were determined from the DNA. Present in this sample are 9,000 to 13,000 clones, approximately 70% of which were seen just once. The leading ten clones occupy under 50% of the sample.

Results and caveats for the whole study, not just this receptor: The slight TRBV07 underrepresentation in patients was not adjusted for multiple comparisons. An increase of CD8+ clonality with age was seen in patients (Spearman r ~ 0.45) but not in healthy controls. There was no significant difference in CD8+ T-cell clonality between rheumatoid arthritis patients and age-matched healthy controls. It was unknown which antigens the expanded CD8+ clones targeted, and their absence from virus-specific databases did not exclude viral specificity. In about an eighth of the 65 patients, more than 20% of CD8+ cells belonged to the largest CD8+ clone, while several identical CD8+ TCRB sequences were shared between blood and synovial fluid.

Comments on this clone: The target of this receptor is not known. Base qualities are missing; no much larger clone stands one base away.

Healthy controls were fewer than 25 blood donors whose buffy coats were used, with a median age of approximately 58 years (range about 20-75) and 55% to 65% female. On an AutoMACS, CD4+ and CD8+ cells were isolated via positive magnetic bead selection, and their purity was verified by flow cytometry. Peripheral blood mononuclear cells were isolated by Ficoll-Paque PLUS density gradient separation. DNA from CD4-enriched, CD8-enriched or PBMC samples was extracted using Nucleospin Tissue or Tissue XS kits and then quantified on a Qubit 2.0 fluorometer. Measured from the cysteine to the phenylalanine, the CDR3 is 13 residues long. The CDR3 DNA has 39 bases and is translated from base 1. A distance of 9 bases separates the germline ends of V and J, which lose 3 bases and 5 bases respectively. From the germline V gene (reference sequence), CDR1 is LNHDA and CDR2 is SQIVND.

The sequence was collected from a man between 60 and 70 years old in good health. Sequencing was done on a sample of CD8+ T cells sorted from blood. The receptor chain draws on TRBV19 and TRBJ2-3; TRBD2 could be the D gene, as 6 bases match. The CDR3 amino acid sequence is: CASSISGGDTQYF. Here is the DNA: TGTGCCAGTAGTATCTCCGGGGGAGATACGCAGTATTTT.